The 14 T cell receptor beta chains below were found in one sample sequenced in a study of synovial regulatory T cells in juvenile arthritis (dated by TCRdb to the mid-2010s). Synovial fluid was collected as the synovial sample, alongside matched peripheral blood, from each patient with active arthritis. To prepare the library, the immunoSEQ multiplex PCR assay was applied. This is the immuneACCESS table as TCRdb keeps it, with only in-frame sequences that have V and J called. A part of the clones is gone; compared with another copy, unresolved V genes explain less than half, and the rest is unexplained. The sample table gives about 1,600 clones. The top ten clonotypes cover roughly 9.4% of the sample. Sequenced material: Treg cells from the synovium. These receptors were taken from a donor aged 2 to 35 with juvenile idiopathic arthritis.

This clone ranks as medium-sized in terms of frequency. This sequence joins TRBV9 and TRBJ2-2; TCRdb gives TRBD2 as the D gene, but with no DNA this cannot be confirmed. CDR1 and CDR2 from the germline V gene are SGDLS and YYNGEE. CDR3 length: 15 amino acids. No DNA is recorded. This chain's CDR3 is CASSPGGAGSGELFF.

This clone is called medium-sized (0.01 to 0.1%) based on its frequency. This sequence joins TRBV11-1 and TRBJ2-1. The CDR3 has 13 amino acids. No DNA is given. The germline V gene encodes CDR1 SGHAT and CDR2 FQDESV (reference sequence). Here the CDR3 reads CASSLEVNNEQFF.

The chain combines TRBV25-1 with TRBJ2-7; absent DNA, TCRdb's TRBD2 call cannot be checked. The germline V gene has CDR1 MGHDK and CDR2 SYGVNS. The CDR3 consists of 14 residues. The protein alone is recorded here. This CDR3 reads CASSRLAPPYEQYF.

This clone registers medium-sized by frequency. The chain has TRBV5-1 and TRBJ2-1; TCRdb's assignment of TRBD1 cannot be checked, as there is no DNA. The CDR3 is 11 residues long. No DNA is listed. In germline, CDR1 is SGHRS, CDR2 YFSETQ. CDR3 sequence: CASTQYNEQFF.

This clone is deemed medium-sized by its frequency. This chain connects TRBV7-9 to TRBJ2-7. Germline CDR1 and CDR2: SEHNR and FQNEAQ (reference sequence). The CDR3 length is 13 residues. The nucleotide record is missing. CDR3 residues: CASSLYWGNEQYF. The full variable domain, with the rest looked up from reference TRBV7-9 and TRBJ2-7, is DTGVSQNPRHKITKRGQNVTFRCDPISEHNRLYWYRQTLGQGPEFLTYFQNEAQLEKSRLLSDRFSAERPKGSFSTLEIQRTEQGDSAMYLCASSLYWGNEQYFGPGTRLTVT.

This clone ranks as medium-sized in terms of frequency. The chain joins TRBV6-1 to TRBJ2-7; the TCRdb call, TRBD1, lacks DNA for checking. CDR3 size: 15 residues. No DNA sequence is on record. Looked up from germline, CDR1 is MNHNS and CDR2 is SASEGT. The CDR3 here is CASSLTGTGWEEQYF.

This clone shows up as medium-sized (0.01 to 0.1%) by frequency. The chain has TRBV10-3 and TRBJ1-2; the D gene TCRdb calls, TRBD1, cannot be checked with no DNA. Germline-derived CDR1 and CDR2 are ENHRY and SYGVKD. CDR3 length: 14 residues. No DNA accompanies this entry. The chain's CDR3 is CAISESGQSYGYTF.

The V gene is TRBV6-5, the J gene TRBJ2-7; checking the TCRdb D call of TRBD2 is not possible without DNA. This CDR3 spans 14 amino acids. No DNA is given. CDR1 and CDR2 (germline): MNHEY, SVGAGI. CDR3 protein: CASMRDGAHYEQYF.

Considering frequency, this clone is medium-sized (0.01 to 0.1%). The CDR3 loop reads CASSQDWRGRAYEAFF. V and J are TRBV4-2 and TRBJ1-1. Germline V CDR1 and CDR2: LGHNA, YNFKEQ. The CDR3 runs 16 residues. The DNA is not on file.

This clone counts as medium-sized by frequency. The rearrangement links TRBV25-1 to TRBJ2-2; TCRdb selects TRBD2, and the lack of DNA leaves this call unchecked. The CDR3 sequence is 10 residues long. The DNA is unrecorded. The germline V gene has CDR1 MGHDK and CDR2 SYGVNS. This CDR3 reads CAGETGELFF.

V and J are TRBV27 and TRBJ1-2; TCRdb's D call of TRBD1 is untestable without DNA. The CDR3 runs 17 residues. The coding DNA is unavailable. The V gene's germline CDR1 is MNHEY and CDR2 SMNVEV (reference sequence). The CDR3 reads CASSLSYRDRSNYGYTF.

This clone registers medium-sized by frequency. The gene calls are TRBV5-1 and TRBJ2-2; without DNA, the TCRdb call of TRBD2 cannot be checked. The CDR3 has 17 amino acids. The DNA is unrecorded. The germline V gene encodes CDR1 SGHRS and CDR2 YFSETQ. CDR3 sequence reads: CASSVGLAGVGTGELFF.

This clone is deemed medium-sized by its frequency. The chain carries TRBV2 and TRBJ2-7. The CDR3 has 12 residues. No DNA accompanies this entry. CDR1 is SNHLY and CDR2 is FYNNEI in the germline V gene. The chain's CDR3 is CASKGEGYEQYF. The complete variable domain, with remaining parts taken from reference TRBV2 and TRBJ2-7, reads EPEVTQTPSHQVTQMGQEVILRCVPISNHLYFYWYRQILGQKVEFLVSFYNNEISEKSEIFDDQFSVERPDGSNFTLKIRSTKLEDSAMYFCASKGEGYEQYFGPGTRLTVT.

Frequency places this clone as medium-sized. The genes are TRBV13 and TRBJ1-1; the D gene TCRdb calls, TRBD1, cannot be checked with no DNA. Germline V gene lookup returns CDR1 PRHDT and CDR2 FYEKMQ (reference sequence). The CDR3 sequence is 15 residues long. Only the protein sequence is given. CDR3 loop: CASSLRTGVNTEAFF. The variable domain in full, with the rest retrieved from reference TRBV13 and TRBJ1-1, is AAGVIQSPRHLIKEKRETATLKCYPIPRHDTVYWYQQGPGQDPQFLISFYEKMQSDKGSIPDRFSAQQFSDYHSELNMSSLELGDSALYFCASSLRTGVNTEAFFGQGTRLTVV.